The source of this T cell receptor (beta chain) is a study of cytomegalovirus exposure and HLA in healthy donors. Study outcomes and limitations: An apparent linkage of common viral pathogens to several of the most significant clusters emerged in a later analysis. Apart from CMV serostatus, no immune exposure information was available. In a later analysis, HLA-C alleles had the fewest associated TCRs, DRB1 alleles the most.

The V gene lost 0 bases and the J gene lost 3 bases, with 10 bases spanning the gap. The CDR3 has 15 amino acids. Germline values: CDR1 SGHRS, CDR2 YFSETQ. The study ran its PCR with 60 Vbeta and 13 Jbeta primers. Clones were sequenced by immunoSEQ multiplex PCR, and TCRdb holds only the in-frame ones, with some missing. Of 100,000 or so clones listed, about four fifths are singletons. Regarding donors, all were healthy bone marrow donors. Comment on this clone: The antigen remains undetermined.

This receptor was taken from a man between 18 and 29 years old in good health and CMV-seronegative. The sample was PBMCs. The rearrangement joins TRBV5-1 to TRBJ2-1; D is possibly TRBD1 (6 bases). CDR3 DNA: TGCGCCAGCAGCTTGGACAGGGCGGACTACAATGAGCAGTTCTTC. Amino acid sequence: CASSLDRADYNEQFF.